This T cell receptor beta chain is from a study of blood T cell repertoires in COVID-19. In germline, CDR1 is LNHDA, CDR2 SQIVND (reference sequence). Trimming shortened V by 5 bases and J by 4 bases, and 11 bases separated the two germline ends. CDR3 size: 13 residues. Per the original data handling: Nucleated cell counts were estimated from reference gene primer amplification. The method was immunoSEQ multiplex PCR; TCRdb's version includes in-frame clones alone and lacks a portion of them. For V, J and clone size, that table is used; D and trimming come from the DNA. The sample shows over 300,000 clones, around 90% of them seen only once.

The chain employs TRBV19 and TRBJ1-1, with D unresolved. The source material was peripheral blood. This receptor was taken from a man aged 18-30 years who had recovered from COVID-19. This chain's CDR3 is CASSSTAGTEAFF. CDR3 DNA: TGTGCCAGTAGTTCTACGGCAGGCACTGAAGCTTTCTTT.